Listed below are T cell receptor beta chains from one sample, sequenced in a study of cytomegalovirus exposure and HLA in healthy donors. Clones were sequenced by immunoSEQ multiplex PCR, and TCRdb holds only the in-frame ones, with some missing. The top ten hold around 4.3% of the sample, which has around 91,000 clones, nearly 80% seen once. The sample comprised PBMCs. The receptors originated from a woman between 40 and 55 years old in good health and CMV-seropositive. The CDR3 runs from the conserved cysteine through the conserved F or W. The D gene is left open where the match is weak. A row's size may be missing; if present it is once, few, many or a size class.

d_gene: TRBD2; j_gene: TRBJ2-5; abundance: NA; v_gene: TRBV11-3; CDR3aa: CASSLSLAGGETQYF; CDR3nt: TGTGCCAGCAGCTTATCGTTAGCGGGAGGTGAGACCCAGTACTTC
d_gene: NA; j_gene: TRBJ1-2; abundance: NA; v_gene: TRBV19; CDR3aa: CASSIGLDYGYTF; CDR3nt: TGTGCCAGTAGTATCGGACTGGACTATGGCTACACCTTC
d_gene: TRBD1; j_gene: TRBJ1-2; abundance: NA; v_gene: TRBV6-1; CDR3aa: CASSEGGATGEIGGYTF; CDR3nt: TGTGCCAGCAGTGAAGGGGGGGCGACAGGGGAAATAGGTGGCTACACCTTC
d_gene: NA; j_gene: TRBJ2-3; abundance: few; v_gene: TRBV2; CDR3aa: CASSEALPGQSHTDTQYF; CDR3nt: TGTGCCAGCAGTGAAGCGCTTCCAGGTCAATCCCACACAGATACGCAGTATTTT
d_gene: TRBD1; j_gene: TRBJ2-7; abundance: NA; v_gene: TRBV2; CDR3aa: CASSEWDRGRDEQYF; CDR3nt: TGTGCCAGCAGTGAATGGGACAGGGGGCGCGATGAGCAGTACTTC
d_gene: TRBD2; j_gene: TRBJ2-1; abundance: NA; v_gene: TRBV10-1; CDR3aa: CASSESDLAGEESTEQFF; CDR3nt: TGCGCCAGCAGTGAGTCAGATCTAGCGGGAGAGGAGTCGACTGAGCAGTTCTTC
d_gene: NA; j_gene: TRBJ2-7; abundance: NA; v_gene: TRBV5-1; CDR3aa: CASSLQGGEQYF; CDR3nt: TGCGCCAGCAGCTTACAGGGTGGGGAGCAGTACTTC
d_gene: NA; j_gene: TRBJ1-5; abundance: NA; v_gene: TRBV10-3; CDR3aa: CAIWDGTHSNQPQHF; CDR3nt: TGTGCCATCTGGGACGGGACTCATAGCAATCAGCCCCAGCATTTT
d_gene: NA; j_gene: TRBJ1-1; abundance: NA; v_gene: TRBV18; CDR3aa: CASHQTGIEAFF; CDR3nt: TGTGCCAGCCACCAAACAGGGATTGAAGCTTTCTTT
d_gene: NA; j_gene: TRBJ2-5; abundance: NA; v_gene: TRBV11-3; CDR3aa: CASSKGNQETQYF; CDR3nt: TGTGCCAGCAGTAAGGGGAACCAAGAGACCCAGTACTTC
d_gene: TRBD2; j_gene: TRBJ2-3; abundance: NA; v_gene: TRBV14; CDR3aa: CASSQPGGPGDTQYF; CDR3nt: TGTGCCAGCAGCCAACCGGGAGGGCCTGGAGATACGCAGTATTTT
d_gene: TRBD2; j_gene: TRBJ2-5; abundance: NA; v_gene: TRBV7-8; CDR3aa: CASSLAGRETQYF; CDR3nt: TGTGCCAGCAGTTTAGCGGGGCGAGAGACCCAGTACTTC
d_gene: NA; j_gene: TRBJ1-1; abundance: NA; v_gene: TRBV5-4; CDR3aa: CASSRVRTEAFF; CDR3nt: TGTGCCAGCAGTCGCGTGCGGACTGAAGCTTTCTTT
d_gene: TRBD1; j_gene: TRBJ1-4; abundance: few; v_gene: TRBV25-1; CDR3aa: CASRGQGGDEKLFF; CDR3nt: TGTGCCAGCAGGGGACAGGGGGGGGATGAAAAACTGTTTTTT
d_gene: TRBD2; j_gene: TRBJ2-3; abundance: NA; v_gene: TRBV10-3; CDR3aa: CAITDTSDPFVDTQYF; CDR3nt: TGTGCCATCACCGATACTAGCGACCCGTTTGTTGATACGCAGTATTTT
d_gene: TRBD1; j_gene: TRBJ1-1; abundance: NA; v_gene: TRBV18; CDR3aa: CASSPAGTGVEAFF; CDR3nt: TGTGCCAGCTCACCAGCCGGGACAGGGGTTGAAGCTTTCTTT
d_gene: NA; j_gene: TRBJ1-1; abundance: NA; v_gene: TRBV28; CDR3aa: CATEKRGRTEAFF; CDR3nt: TGTGCCACCGAAAAAAGGGGTAGAACTGAAGCTTTCTTT
d_gene: TRBD1; j_gene: TRBJ1-1; abundance: NA; v_gene: TRBV4-3; CDR3aa: CASSPQGAVGSTEAFF; CDR3nt: TGCGCCAGCAGCCCACAGGGGGCAGTCGGTTCCACTGAAGCTTTCTTT
d_gene: TRBD1; j_gene: TRBJ1-2; abundance: NA; v_gene: TRBV6-4; CDR3aa: CASSDRNRGTGSYTF; CDR3nt: TGTGCCAGCTCGGACCGTAACAGGGGGACGGGGAGCTACACCTTC